A selection of T cell receptor beta chains follows, all from one sample in a study of blood T cell repertoires in COVID-19. Only in-frame clones appear in the TCRdb table, and some are missing; sequencing was by immunoSEQ multiplex PCR. The sample contains some 260,000 clones, more than 75% of which appear only once. Sequencing used PBMCs or T cells enriched from blood (not recorded which). The receptors shown here come from a middle-aged man who had recovered from COVID-19. Both conserved end residues are part of each CDR3. D genes are given only for firm matches.

v_call,d_call,j_call,cdr3_aa
TRBV29-1,TRBD2,TRBJ2-1,CSVEVAGVEQFF
TRBV29-1,.,TRBJ1-1,CSVEDSHTEAFF
TRBV9,.,TRBJ2-5,CASSVGGLPEGTQYF
TRBV11-2,TRBD1,TRBJ2-5,CASSWTGGSETQYF
TRBV7-2,.,TRBJ2-5,CASSSQRRETQYF
TRBV7-3,.,TRBJ1-1,CASSPMGGTEAFF
TRBV7-6,TRBD2,TRBJ2-1,CASSPGTSGRSGEQFF
TRBV30,.,TRBJ1-4,CAWSSTGGNEKLFF
TRBV7-8,TRBD2,TRBJ2-7,CASSLEGGPLRRQYF
TRBV19,TRBD1,TRBJ1-3,CASSPGTGRVGNTIYF
TRBV7-3,.,TRBJ2-3,CASSFPSSDTQYF
TRBV7-2,.,TRBJ1-1,CASSLTGGATEAFF
TRBV4-1,TRBD2,TRBJ2-7,CASSPTSGWNYEQYF
TRBV5-5,.,TRBJ2-6,CASSLFKGSGANVLTF
TRBV5-1,.,TRBJ1-2,CASSPGSGYGYTF
TRBV7-2,TRBD1,TRBJ1-3,CASSLTGSSGNTIYF
TRBV7-2,TRBD2,TRBJ2-5,CASSGVGSGMSETQYF
TRBV29-1,TRBD1,TRBJ1-4,CSAGTGYEKLFF
TRBV15,TRBD2,TRBJ2-7,CATSRDPSGGYEQYF
TRBV19,TRBD1,TRBJ1-5,CASRIQGGWNQPQHF
TRBV21-1,.,TRBJ1-5,CASSKGGDRVHIHNQPQHF
TRBV3-1/TRBV3-2,TRBD2,TRBJ2-2,CASSLGLAGNTGELFF
TRBV12-3/TRBV12-4,.,TRBJ1-1,CASGSWATEAFF
TRBV5-1,TRBD1,TRBJ2-1,CASSSGTGVSYNEQFF
TRBV10-3,.,TRBJ2-7,CAISRLSTYEQYF
TRBV7-9,.,TRBJ2-7,CASSPTGSEQYF
TRBV15,.,TRBJ1-5,CATSRVDSNQPQHF
TRBV9,.,TRBJ2-3,CASSVRGTESSTDTQYF
TRBV5-4,.,TRBJ2-2,CASSSVTRVDTGELFF
TRBV29-1,TRBD2,TRBJ2-7,CSVEEESGGAGNEQYF
TRBV2,TRBD1,TRBJ2-7,CASREGTGGFEQYF
TRBV28,TRBD1,TRBJ2-3,CASSSLGTGGDTQYF
TRBV6-5,TRBD1,TRBJ2-2,CASSYRQGSNTGELFF
TRBV3-1/TRBV3-2,TRBD2,TRBJ2-2,CASRILAGGKNTGELFF
TRBV2,.,TRBJ2-5,CAIRGGGTSQETQYF
TRBV28,TRBD1,TRBJ1-2,CASSMDRRGYTF
TRBV5-1,TRBD1,TRBJ1-4,CASSSGQGHEKLFF
TRBV9,.,TRBJ2-7,CASSVSDRGYEQYF
TRBV5-4,.,TRBJ2-1,CASMFSGPYNEQFF
TRBV5-1,.,TRBJ2-1,CASSFGGAVTYNEQFF
TRBV28,.,TRBJ1-5,CASAGNQPQHF
TRBV11-2,.,TRBJ2-3,CASSLEGLAKDTQYF
TRBV4-1,TRBD2,TRBJ2-7,CASSQSSGRVDYEQYF
TRBV7-9,.,TRBJ1-2,CASSLPSRDGYTF
TRBV7-9,TRBD1,TRBJ1-2,CASSFGQGNYGYTF
TRBV7-2,TRBD1,TRBJ1-2,CASSVTRDSGGYTF
TRBV13,TRBD1,TRBJ1-2,CASSAGQGNYGYTF
TRBV30,TRBD1,TRBJ1-4,CAWTTGTGVKKLFF
TRBV7-6,TRBD1,TRBJ2-1,CASSSTGSSYNEQFF
TRBV3-1/TRBV3-2,TRBD1,TRBJ2-5,CASSRQGEETQYF